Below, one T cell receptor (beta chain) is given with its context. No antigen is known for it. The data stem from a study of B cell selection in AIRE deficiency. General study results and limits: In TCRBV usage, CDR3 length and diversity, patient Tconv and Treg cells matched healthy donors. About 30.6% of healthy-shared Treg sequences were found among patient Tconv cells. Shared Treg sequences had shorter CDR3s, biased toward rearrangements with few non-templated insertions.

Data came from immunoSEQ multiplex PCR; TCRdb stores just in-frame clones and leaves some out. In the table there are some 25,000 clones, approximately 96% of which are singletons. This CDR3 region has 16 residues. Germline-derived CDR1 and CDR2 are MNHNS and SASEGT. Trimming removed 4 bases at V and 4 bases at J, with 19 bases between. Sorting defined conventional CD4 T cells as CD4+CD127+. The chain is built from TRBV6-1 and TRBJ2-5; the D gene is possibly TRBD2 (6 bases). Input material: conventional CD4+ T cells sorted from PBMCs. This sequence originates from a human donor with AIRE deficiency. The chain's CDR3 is CASSAAGRTTGETQYF. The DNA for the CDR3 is TGTGCCAGCAGTGCTGCGGGACGCACTACGGGAGAGACCCAGTACTTC.